This T cell receptor (beta chain) is from a study of CD4 T cells in relation to SARS-CoV-2 and coronaviruses. Before the COVID-19 pandemic, during about 2010-2018, CD4+ T cells were taken from unexposed donors. CD4+ T cells were isolated from the cells after 10 days of culture. PBMCs were plated at roughly 2 million per well in IL-2-containing medium. Comment on this clone: Its antigen is unknown.

The germline gives CDR1 SGHTA, CDR2 FQGNSA. V dropped 4 bases and J dropped 0 bases, with 13 bases sitting between them. This CDR3 comprises 16 residues. Only in-frame clones appear in the TCRdb table, and some are missing; sequencing was by immunoSEQ multiplex PCR. The sample contains around 9,800 clones, about 68% of which appear only once. This TCR derives from a human donor in good health. Sample: CD4+ T cells from PBMCs, cultured in vitro. The chain combines TRBV7-2 with TRBJ2-4, with D tentatively TRBD1 or TRBD2 (5 bases each). CDR3 DNA sequence: TGTGCCAGCAGCTACGGGGCAGGGAAAGCCAAAAACATTCAGTACTTC. It is translated as CASSYGAGKAKNIQYF. The entire variable domain, with the rest obtained from reference TRBV7-2 and TRBJ2-4, is as follows: GAGVSQSPSNKVTEKGKDVELRCDPISGHTALYWYRQSLGQGLEFLIYFQGNSAPDKSGLPSDRFSAERTGGSVSTLTIQRTQQEDSAVYLCASSYGAGKAKNIQYFGAGTRLSVL.